This T cell receptor beta chain was recovered during a study of T cell responses to AZD1222 COVID-19 vaccine. Whole-study results and caveats: Reports say nearly half of spike-specific TCRs go after unmutated variant regions. Only after the peak T cell response were repertoires sampled. Among the donors, most were white British and more were female, and clonal diversity was possibly underestimated.

On this clone itself: No antigen is known for it.

Measured with immunoSEQ multiplex PCR; TCRdb has only the in-frame clones, and not every one. The repertoire holds some 120,000 clones, with under 90% as singletons. V lost 7 bases and J lost 9; bases outside the gene matches: 7. The CDR3 runs 14 residues. Per the germline V gene, CDR1 is MNHEY and CDR2 is SVGAGI. The material sequenced was peripheral blood, taken on day 0 of AZD1222 vaccination. This chain joins TRBV6-5 and TRBJ1-6; 9 bases are shared with TRBD1. The TCR comes from an adult in good health. The DNA of the CDR3 is TGTGCCAGCAAACGAGAGACAGGGGGTTCACCCCTCCACTTT. This codes for CASKRETGGSPLHF.